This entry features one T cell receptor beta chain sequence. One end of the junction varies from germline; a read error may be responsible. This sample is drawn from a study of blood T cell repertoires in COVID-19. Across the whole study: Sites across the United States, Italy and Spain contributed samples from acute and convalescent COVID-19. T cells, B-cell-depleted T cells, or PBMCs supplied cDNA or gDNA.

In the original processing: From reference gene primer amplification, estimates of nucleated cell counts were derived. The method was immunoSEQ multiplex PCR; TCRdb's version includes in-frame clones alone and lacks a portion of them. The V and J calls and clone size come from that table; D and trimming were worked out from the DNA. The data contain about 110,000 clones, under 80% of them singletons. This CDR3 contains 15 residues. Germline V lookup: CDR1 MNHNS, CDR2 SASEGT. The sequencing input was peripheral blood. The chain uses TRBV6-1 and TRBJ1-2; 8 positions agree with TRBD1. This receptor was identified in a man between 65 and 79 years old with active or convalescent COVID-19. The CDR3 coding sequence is TGTGCCAGCAGGGAAGGTGGCAGGGGGCAAATGGGCTACACCTTC. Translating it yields CASREGGRGQMGYTF.